A selection of T cell receptor beta chains follows, all from one sample in a study of blood T cell repertoires in COVID-19. TCRdb keeps only in-frame clones here, not all; method: immunoSEQ multiplex PCR. The repertoire holds 400,000 to 550,000 clones, with roughly 89% as singletons. The specimen was peripheral blood. Receptors originate from a woman in her 30s with acute or convalescent COVID-19. Each CDR3 is given with its conserved first and last residue. The order of the fields is V gene, D gene, J gene, clone size, CDR3 protein, CDR3 DNA. D genes are given only for firm matches. Clone size, where shown, is once, few, many, or a class for clones that have expanded.

V: TRBV9
D: TRBD1
J: TRBJ1-6
size: NA
CDR3: CASSVALGQGRNSPLHF
DNA: TGTGCCAGCAGCGTGGCTCTAGGACAGGGGCGGAATTCACCCCTCCACTTT

V: TRBV7-2
D: TRBD2
J: TRBJ2-1
size: NA
CDR3: CASSLVAGGRGEQFF
DNA: TGTGCCAGCAGCTTAGTAGCGGGGGGCAGGGGAGAGCAGTTCTTC

V: TRBV28
D: NA
J: TRBJ2-2
size: few
CDR3: CASNLALIGELFF
DNA: TGTGCCAGCAACCTAGCCCTAATCGGGGAGCTGTTTTTT

V: TRBV6-6
D: NA
J: TRBJ2-1
size: NA
CDR3: CASSSTRGKNEQFF
DNA: TGTGCCAGCAGTTCTACCCGGGGTAAAAATGAGCAGTTCTTC

V: TRBV5-1
D: NA
J: TRBJ1-4
size: NA
CDR3: CASSSSVNEKLFF
DNA: TGCGCCAGCAGCTCGAGTGTTAATGAAAAACTGTTTTTT

V: TRBV5-1
D: TRBD1
J: TRBJ1-4
size: NA
CDR3: CASSSDRVGEKLFF
DNA: TGCGCCAGCAGCTCGGACAGGGTTGGTGAAAAACTGTTTTTT

V: TRBV6-5
D: TRBD1
J: TRBJ1-1
size: NA
CDR3: CASGRTGQTEAFF
DNA: TGTGCCAGCGGTAGGACAGGGCAGACTGAAGCTTTCTTT

V: TRBV28
D: TRBD1
J: TRBJ1-2
size: NA
CDR3: CASILPRQGARCGYTF
DNA: TGTGCCAGCATCTTACCCCGACAGGGGGCAAGGTGTGGCTACACCTTC

V: TRBV5-4
D: NA
J: TRBJ1-2
size: NA
CDR3: CASSLAGENYGYTF
DNA: TGTGCCAGCAGCTTGGCAGGGGAGAACTATGGCTACACCTTC

V: TRBV6-4
D: TRBD1
J: TRBJ2-2
size: once
CDR3: CASTLWGQKNTGELFF
DNA: TGTGCCAGCACCCTCTGGGGACAGAAAAACACCGGGGAGCTGTTTTTT

V: TRBV7-9
D: NA
J: TRBJ2-7
size: NA
CDR3: CASSPDRRSYEQYF
DNA: TGTGCCAGCAGCCCCGACCGCAGGTCCTACGAGCAGTACTTC

V: TRBV5-6
D: TRBD1
J: TRBJ1-5
size: NA
CDR3: CASSTGQGPNQPQHF
DNA: TGTGCCAGCAGCACGGGACAGGGGCCCAATCAGCCCCAGCATTTT

V: TRBV10-3
D: NA
J: TRBJ1-5
size: NA
CDR3: CAISELAGSNQPQHF
DNA: TGTGCCATCAGTGAGCTCGCGGGAAGCAATCAGCCCCAGCATTTT

V: TRBV6-5
D: NA
J: TRBJ1-1
size: once
CDR3: CASSPGNTEAFF
DNA: TGTGCCAGCAGTCCCGGTAACACTGAAGCTTTCTTT

V: TRBV9
D: TRBD1
J: TRBJ1-6
size: NA
CDR3: CASSPPGTVNSPLHF
DNA: TGTGCCAGCAGCCCCCCCGGGACAGTAAATTCACCCCTCCACTTT

V: TRBV28
D: TRBD1
J: TRBJ2-7
size: few
CDR3: CASSSKSRDRGF
DNA: TGTGCCAGCAGCTCAAAAAGCCGGGACAGGGGCTTC

V: TRBV28
D: NA
J: TRBJ1-6
size: NA
CDR3: CASSLLAADNSPLHF
DNA: TGTGCCAGCAGTTTATTGGCGGCAGACAATTCACCCCTCCACTTT

V: TRBV27
D: NA
J: TRBJ1-6
size: NA
CDR3: CASSLTGFNSPLHF
DNA: TGTGCCAGCAGTTTAACAGGGTTTAATTCACCCCTCCACTTT

V: TRBV7-3
D: TRBD1
J: TRBJ2-7
size: many
CDR3: CASSFSGTGTGEQYF
DNA: TGTGCCAGCAGCTTCTCCGGGACAGGGACAGGCGAGCAGTACTTC

V: TRBV6-5
D: NA
J: TRBJ2-1
size: NA
CDR3: CASSYSGGSDEQFF
DNA: TGTGCCAGCAGTTACTCGGGGGGATCGGATGAGCAGTTCTTC

V: TRBV10-3
D: NA
J: TRBJ2-6
size: NA
CDR3: CAISDLGFTGLTGGANVLTF
DNA: TGTGCCATCAGTGATTTGGGTTTTACAGGGTTAACAGGCGGGGCCAACGTCCTGACTTTC

V: TRBV28
D: TRBD2
J: TRBJ2-3
size: NA
CDR3: CASSARGSTDTQYF
DNA: TGTGCCAGCAGCGCGCGGGGGAGCACAGATACGCAGTATTTT

V: TRBV11-2
D: NA
J: TRBJ2-7
size: NA
CDR3: CASSLERRVSYEQYF
DNA: TGTGCCAGCAGCTTAGAAAGGAGGGTCTCCTACGAGCAGTACTTC

V: TRBV11-2
D: NA
J: TRBJ2-7
size: NA
CDR3: CASSLVSSDTYEQYF
DNA: TGTGCCAGCAGCTTAGTATCTAGCGATACCTACGAGCAGTACTTC

V: TRBV7-3
D: NA
J: TRBJ2-2
size: once
CDR3: CASGAENTGELFF
DNA: TGTGCCAGCGGGGCGGAGAACACCGGGGAGCTGTTTTTT

V: TRBV10-3
D: NA
J: TRBJ1-6
size: once
CDR3: CAISVDTINSPLHF
DNA: TGTGCCATCTCCGTGGACACCATTAATTCACCCCTCCACTTT

V: TRBV28
D: NA
J: TRBJ2-7
size: NA
CDR3: CASSPSRKRPEQYF
DNA: TGTGCCAGCAGTCCATCTAGAAAACGGCCCGAGCAGTACTTC

V: TRBV6-1
D: TRBD1
J: TRBJ1-2
size: NA
CDR3: CASSEGDSSYGYTF
DNA: TGTGCCAGCAGTGAAGGGGACAGTTCCTATGGCTACACCTTC

V: TRBV3-1/TRBV3-2
D: TRBD1
J: TRBJ1-1
size: NA
CDR3: CASSQMTGVTEAFF
DNA: TGTGCCAGCAGCCAAATGACAGGGGTCACTGAAGCTTTCTTT

V: TRBV7-3
D: NA
J: TRBJ1-5
size: NA
CDR3: CASRNDRYSNQPQHF
DNA: TGTGCCAGCAGAAATGACAGATATAGCAATCAGCCCCAGCATTTT

V: TRBV5-1
D: NA
J: TRBJ2-3
size: NA
CDR3: CASRPSNHITDTQYF
DNA: TGCGCCAGCAGACCCTCTAACCATATCACAGATACGCAGTATTTT

V: TRBV7-9
D: NA
J: TRBJ1-5
size: NA
CDR3: CASSLEGGPGNQPQHF
DNA: TGTGCCAGCAGCTTAGAGGGGGGGCCGGGCAATCAGCCCCAGCATTTT

V: TRBV27
D: TRBD1
J: TRBJ2-3
size: NA
CDR3: CASSSRTPGTGTSDTQYF
DNA: TGTGCCAGCAGTTCCCGAACCCCCGGGACAGGTACTTCAGATACGCAGTATTTT

V: TRBV9
D: TRBD1
J: TRBJ2-7
size: NA
CDR3: CASSPGQASDEQYF
DNA: TGTGCCAGCAGCCCAGGACAGGCGTCCGACGAGCAGTACTTC

V: TRBV7-3
D: NA
J: TRBJ2-3
size: NA
CDR3: CASSLRGGSADTQYF
DNA: TGTGCCAGCAGCTTACGTGGGGGGAGTGCAGATACGCAGTATTTT

V: TRBV7-9
D: NA
J: TRBJ2-7
size: NA
CDR3: CASSFAGTDEQYF
DNA: TGTGCCAGCAGCTTCGCAGGGACTGACGAGCAGTACTTC

V: TRBV5-1
D: TRBD2
J: TRBJ2-2
size: NA
CDR3: CASSLVVAGGGELFF
DNA: TGCGCCAGCAGCTTGGTAGTAGCGGGAGGCGGGGAGCTGTTTTTT

V: TRBV12-5
D: NA
J: TRBJ1-2
size: NA
CDR3: CASGKTDYGYTF
DNA: TGTGCTAGTGGTAAGACAGACTATGGCTACACCTTC

V: TRBV7-3
D: NA
J: TRBJ2-1
size: NA
CDR3: CASSLTARGVNEQFF
DNA: TGTGCCAGCAGCCTAACGGCGCGGGGAGTCAATGAGCAGTTCTTC

V: TRBV6-6
D: NA
J: TRBJ2-7
size: NA
CDR3: CASSPQGVGLVAAYEQYF
DNA: TGTGCCAGCAGTCCCCAAGGGGTGGGCCTCGTGGCGGCCTACGAGCAGTACTTC

V: TRBV2
D: NA
J: TRBJ2-6
size: NA
CDR3: CASATGGPGANVLTF
DNA: TGTGCCAGCGCAACCGGGGGGCCTGGGGCCAACGTCCTGACTTTC

V: TRBV10-3
D: NA
J: TRBJ2-3
size: NA
CDR3: CAISEEVAATDTQYF
DNA: TGTGCCATCAGTGAGGAGGTAGCCGCCACAGATACGCAGTATTTT

V: TRBV15
D: NA
J: TRBJ2-7
size: few
CDR3: CATRENSEQYF
DNA: TGTGCCACCAGAGAGAACTCCGAGCAGTACTTC

V: TRBV4-2
D: NA
J: TRBJ1-5
size: NA
CDR3: CASSQETAVSSYQPQHF
DNA: TGTGCCAGCAGCCAAGAGACGGCGGTTTCCAGTTATCAGCCCCAGCATTTT